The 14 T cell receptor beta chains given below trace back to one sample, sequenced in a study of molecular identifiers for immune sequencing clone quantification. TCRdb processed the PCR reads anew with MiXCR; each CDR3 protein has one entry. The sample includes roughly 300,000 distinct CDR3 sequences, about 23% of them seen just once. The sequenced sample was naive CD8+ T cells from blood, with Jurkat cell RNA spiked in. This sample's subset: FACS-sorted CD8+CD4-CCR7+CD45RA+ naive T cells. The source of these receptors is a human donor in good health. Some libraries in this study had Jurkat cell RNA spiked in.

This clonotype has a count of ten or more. The CDR3 nucleotides are TGTGCCAGCAGCCTCACCACCTACGAGCAGTACTTC. Amino acid sequence: CASSLTTYEQYF. The chain employs TRBV7-2 and TRBJ2-7; D is unresolved. Between the trimmed V and J ends, which lost 5 bases and 2 bases, there was a span of 7 bases. The germline V gene encodes CDR1 SGHTA and CDR2 FQGNSA. The CDR3 contains 12 residues.

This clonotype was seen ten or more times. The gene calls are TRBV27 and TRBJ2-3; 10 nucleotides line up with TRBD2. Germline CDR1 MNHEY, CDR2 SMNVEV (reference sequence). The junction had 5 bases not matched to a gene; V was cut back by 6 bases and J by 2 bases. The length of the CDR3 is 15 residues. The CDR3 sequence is CASRTLAGDTDTQYF. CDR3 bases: TGTGCCAGCAGAACCCTAGCGGGAGACACAGATACGCAGTATTTT.

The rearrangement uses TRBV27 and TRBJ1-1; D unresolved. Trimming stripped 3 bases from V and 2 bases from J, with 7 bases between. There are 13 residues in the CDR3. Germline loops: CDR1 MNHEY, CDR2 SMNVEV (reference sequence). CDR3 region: CASSFQLNTEAFF. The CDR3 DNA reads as TGTGCCAGCAGTTTTCAACTCAACACTGAAGCTTTCTTT.

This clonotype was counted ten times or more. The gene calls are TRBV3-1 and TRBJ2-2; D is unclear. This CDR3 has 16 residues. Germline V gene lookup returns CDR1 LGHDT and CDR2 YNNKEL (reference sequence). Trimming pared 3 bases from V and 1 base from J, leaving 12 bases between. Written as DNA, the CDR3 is TGTGCCAGCAGCCATTTCGATCTTTTGAACACCGGGGAGCTGTTTTTT. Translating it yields CASSHFDLLNTGELFF.

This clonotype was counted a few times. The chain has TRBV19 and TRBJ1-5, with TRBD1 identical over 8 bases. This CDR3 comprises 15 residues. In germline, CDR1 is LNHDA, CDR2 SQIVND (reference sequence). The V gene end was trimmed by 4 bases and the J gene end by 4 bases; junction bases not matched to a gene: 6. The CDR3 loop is CASSTGTGLNQPQHF. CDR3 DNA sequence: TGTGCCAGTAGTACAGGGACAGGACTAAATCAGCCCCAGCATTTT.

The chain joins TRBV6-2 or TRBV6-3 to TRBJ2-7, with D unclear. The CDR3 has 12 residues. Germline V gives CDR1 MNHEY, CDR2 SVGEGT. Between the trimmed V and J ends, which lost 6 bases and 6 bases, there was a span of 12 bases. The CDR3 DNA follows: TGTGCCAGCAGCTCTATCAGTGGCGAGCAGTACTTC. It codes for CASSSISGEQYF.

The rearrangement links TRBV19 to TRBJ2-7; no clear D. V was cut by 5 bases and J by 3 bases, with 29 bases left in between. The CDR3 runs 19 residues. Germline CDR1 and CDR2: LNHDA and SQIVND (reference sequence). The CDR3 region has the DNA TGTGCCAGTAGTCGTTTCGGCGCGACCGAAGTAGGGCCGGTCTACGAGCAGTACTTC. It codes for CASSRFGATEVGPVYEQYF.

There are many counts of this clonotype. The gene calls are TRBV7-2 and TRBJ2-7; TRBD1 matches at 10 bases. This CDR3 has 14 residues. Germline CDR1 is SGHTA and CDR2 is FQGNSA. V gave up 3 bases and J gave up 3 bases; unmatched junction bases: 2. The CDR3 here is CASSLGQGYYEQYF. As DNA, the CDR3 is TGTGCCAGCAGCTTGGGACAGGGGTACTACGAGCAGTACTTC.

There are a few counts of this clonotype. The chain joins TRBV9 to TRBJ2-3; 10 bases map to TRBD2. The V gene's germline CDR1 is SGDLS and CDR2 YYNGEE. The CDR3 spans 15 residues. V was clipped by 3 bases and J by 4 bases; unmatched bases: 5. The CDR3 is CASSAGTSAADTQYF. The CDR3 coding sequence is TGTGCCAGCAGCGCTGGGACTAGCGCGGCAGATACGCAGTATTTT.

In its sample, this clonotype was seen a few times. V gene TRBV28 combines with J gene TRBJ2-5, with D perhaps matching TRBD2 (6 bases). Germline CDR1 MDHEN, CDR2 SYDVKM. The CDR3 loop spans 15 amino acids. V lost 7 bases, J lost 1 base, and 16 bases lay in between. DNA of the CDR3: TGTGCCAGCACCGTCGGGAGCGGTATCCAAGAGACCCAGTACTTC. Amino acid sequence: CASTVGSGIQETQYF.

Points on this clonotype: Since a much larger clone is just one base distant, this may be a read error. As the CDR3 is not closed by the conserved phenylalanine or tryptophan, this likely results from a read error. CDR3 amino acids: CASSKSVGAYEQYS. CDR3 bases: TGTGCCAGCAGCAAGAGTGTGGGTGCCTACGAGCAGTACTCC. V and J are TRBV5-3 and TRBJ2-7; D gene ambiguous. TRBV5-3 is identified as an open reading frame with a role that is uncertain. CDR3 length: 14 residues. The V end was cut by 8 bases, the J end by 2 bases, with 17 bases between.

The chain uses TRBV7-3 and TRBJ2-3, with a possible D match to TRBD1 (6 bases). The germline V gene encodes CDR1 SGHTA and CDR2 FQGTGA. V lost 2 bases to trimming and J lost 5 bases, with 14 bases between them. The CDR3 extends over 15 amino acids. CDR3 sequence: CASSLVGGKGDTQYF. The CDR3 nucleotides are TGTGCCAGCAGCTTAGTTGGGGGCAAAGGAGATACGCAGTATTTT.

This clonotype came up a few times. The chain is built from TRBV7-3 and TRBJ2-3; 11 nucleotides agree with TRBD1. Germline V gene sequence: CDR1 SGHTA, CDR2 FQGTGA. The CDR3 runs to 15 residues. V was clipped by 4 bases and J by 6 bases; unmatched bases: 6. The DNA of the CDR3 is TGTGCCAGCAGCTACGGGACAGGGGGTTGGGATACGCAGTATTTT. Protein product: CASSYGTGGWDTQYF.

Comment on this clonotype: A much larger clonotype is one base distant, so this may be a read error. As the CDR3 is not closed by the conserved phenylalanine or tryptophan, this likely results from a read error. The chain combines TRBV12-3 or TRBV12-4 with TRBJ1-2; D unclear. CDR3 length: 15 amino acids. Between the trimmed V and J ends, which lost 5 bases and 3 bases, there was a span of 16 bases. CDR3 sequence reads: CASSTDGFGDYGYTL. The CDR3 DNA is TGTGCCAGCAGTACGGACGGGTTCGGGGACTATGGCTACACCCTC.